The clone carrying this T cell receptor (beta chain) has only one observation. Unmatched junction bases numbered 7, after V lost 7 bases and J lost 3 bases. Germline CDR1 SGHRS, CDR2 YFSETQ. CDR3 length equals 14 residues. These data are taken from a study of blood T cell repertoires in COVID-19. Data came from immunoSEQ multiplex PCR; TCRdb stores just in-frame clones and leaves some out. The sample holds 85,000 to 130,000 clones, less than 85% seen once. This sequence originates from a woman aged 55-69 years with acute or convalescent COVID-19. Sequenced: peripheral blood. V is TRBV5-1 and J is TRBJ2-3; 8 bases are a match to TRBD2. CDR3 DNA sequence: TGCGCCAGCGGCCCGGGACTAGGTACAGATACGCAGTATTTT. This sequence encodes CASGPGLGTDTQYF.